The present entry profiles one T cell receptor (beta chain) with its context. Its antigen is not known. Germline values: CDR1 MGHRA, CDR2 YSYEKL. CDR3 length: 15 amino acids. The V gene end was trimmed by 0 bases and the J gene end by 4 bases; junction bases not matched to a gene: 3. These data originate in a study of a mutant IDH1 vaccine in newly diagnosed glioma. On the study more broadly: The study started vaccination 4-6 weeks after radiotherapy alone, or with temozolomide cycles. Points from the study as a whole: Vaccine-induced immune responses were detected in 85% to 95% of patients.

The repertoire was sequenced with immunoSEQ multiplex PCR; TCRdb's copy has only in-frame clones and lacks some. The data show about 62,000 clones, around 86% seen once. Time point denoted: week 47, end of study. A single vaccine dose contained 300 ug of mutant IDH1 20-mer peptide, and topical imiquimod was used with it. Across weeks 1, 3, 5, 7, 11, 15, 19 and 23, patients received a vaccination each time, eight in all. Sequenced material: PBMCs, taken from a glioma patient whose treatment included an IDH1 peptide vaccine. The clonotype comes from a man aged 30-40 years with glioma. The chain uses TRBV4-1 and TRBJ2-1, with TRBD1 matching over 7 bases. CDR3: CASSQDPDRYNEQFF. CDR3 in DNA: TGCGCCAGCAGCCAAGACCCGGACAGGTACAATGAGCAGTTCTTC.